Listed below are T cell receptor beta chains from one sample, sequenced in a study of OX40 agonist ivuxolimab in advanced cancers. Data came from immunoSEQ multiplex PCR; TCRdb stores just in-frame clones and leaves some out. The table includes more than 65,000 clones, roughly 85% detected once. The material was CD4+ or CD8+ T cells sorted from blood, obtained in a trial of the OX40 agonist ivuxolimab. All receptors come from an adult with an advanced solid tumor such as melanoma, head and neck, liver or kidney cancer. The CDR3 runs from the conserved cysteine through the conserved F or W. A D gene is named only where the DNA matches it firmly. The size of a clone is reported for some rows only, either as once, few or many, or as a class for expanded clones.

NA,TRBD2,TRBJ2-7,TRBV6-5,TGTGCCAGCAGTTACTCTTCTAGCGGGAGAGCAGCAGAGCAGTACTTC,CASSYSSSGRAAEQYF
NA,NA,TRBJ2-5,TRBV7-7,TGTGCCAGCAGCTTAGCCCCCGGGACACAAGAGACCCAGTACTTC,CASSLAPGTQETQYF
NA,NA,TRBJ2-3,TRBV10-1,TGCGCCAGCAGAGGGAGTGGCACAGATACGCAGTATTTT,CASRGSGTDTQYF
once,NA,TRBJ2-1,TRBV11-3,TGTGCCAGCAGCTTAGAAGGTGTAGGCTACAATGAGCAGTTCTTC,CASSLEGVGYNEQFF
NA,TRBD1,TRBJ1-3,TRBV7-2,TGTGCCAGCAGCTTGCACAGGGGGCCTGGAAACACCATATATTTT,CASSLHRGPGNTIYF
NA,NA,TRBJ1-1,TRBV30,TGTGCCTGGAGTGTGGCGGGACGTAAGAACACTGAAGCTTTCTTT,CAWSVAGRKNTEAFF
NA,NA,TRBJ2-1,TRBV6-1,TGTGCCAGCAGTGTGGGGTTGAATGAGCAGTTCTTC,CASSVGLNEQFF
NA,TRBD1,TRBJ2-2,TRBV5-1,TGCGCCAGCAGCCCGCGGACAGGACGGAACACCGGGGAGCTGTTTTTT,CASSPRTGRNTGELFF
NA,NA,TRBJ1-2,TRBV7-9,TGTGCCAGCAGCTTAGACAGTTATGGCTACACCTTC,CASSLDSYGYTF
NA,TRBD1,TRBJ2-1,TRBV4-3,TGCGCCAGCAGCCAAGGGACAGGGGGCGGAGGTGAGCAGTTCTTC,CASSQGTGGGGEQFF
NA,NA,TRBJ1-1,TRBV10-3,TGTGCCATCCTACAGGGAGAGGGAACCGGAAACACTGAAGCTTTCTTT,CAILQGEGTGNTEAFF
NA,NA,TRBJ1-4,TRBV4-2,TGTGCCAGCAGCCATACCGGGACATCTAATGAAAAACTGTTTTTT,CASSHTGTSNEKLFF
NA,TRBD1,TRBJ2-7,TRBV6-6,TGTGCCAGCAGTCCCGTGGACAGGGGCTCCTACGAGCAGTACTTC,CASSPVDRGSYEQYF
NA,NA,TRBJ1-5,TRBV28,TGTGCCAGCAGTGCCAACAGGGTAGGGCAGCCCCAGCATTTT,CASSANRVGQPQHF
NA,NA,TRBJ1-5,TRBV5-6,TGTGCCAGCAGCTTCGCCTGGGCGCCAAATCAGCCCCAGCATTTT,CASSFAWAPNQPQHF
NA,NA,TRBJ1-4,TRBV2,TGTGCCAGCAGCCCCACCCCACCCGAAAAACTGTTTTTT,CASSPTPPEKLFF
NA,NA,TRBJ1-1,TRBV7-9,TGTGCCAGCAGGGTATTTACTGAAGCTTTCTTT,CASRVFTEAFF
NA,NA,TRBJ2-1,TRBV28,TGTGCCAGCAGTTTTCGAGATTGGGGTGGGGTCAATGAGCAGTTCTTC,CASSFRDWGGVNEQFF
NA,NA,TRBJ1-6,TRBV28,TGTGCCAGCAAGTTGGGGAACAATTCACCCCTCCACTTT,CASKLGNNSPLHF
NA,TRBD1,TRBJ1-2,TRBV19,TGTGCCACGGGGACAGGGTATGGCTACACCTTC,CATGTGYGYTF
NA,NA,TRBJ2-2,TRBV7-9,TGTGCCAGCAGCTTCTCAGAGAACACCGGGGAGCTGTTTTTT,CASSFSENTGELFF
NA,NA,TRBJ2-3,TRBV10-1,TGCGCCAGCAGTGACCTTGCCACAGATACGCAGTATTTT,CASSDLATDTQYF
NA,TRBD1,TRBJ1-4,TRBV5-5,TGTGCCAGCAGCCTCGGACAGGGGGCAACTAATGAAAAACTGTTTTTT,CASSLGQGATNEKLFF
few,TRBD1,TRBJ1-4,TRBV27,TGTGCCAGCAGTTCTTACAGGGGTAGAGGTGAAAAACTGTTTTTT,CASSSYRGRGEKLFF
NA,NA,TRBJ1-3,TRBV19,TGTGCCAGTATGTCGTTGGATTCTGGAAACACCATATATTTT,CASMSLDSGNTIYF
NA,NA,TRBJ1-2,TRBV7-2,TGTGCCAGCAGCTCAGTCAGGGTCTATGGCTACACCTTC,CASSSVRVYGYTF
NA,NA,TRBJ1-3,TRBV2,TGTGCCAGCGGAACAGGGTATTCTGGAAACACCATATATTTT,CASGTGYSGNTIYF
NA,NA,TRBJ2-3,TRBV7-7,TGTGCCAGCAGCTTACGGTTTGCAGATACGCAGTATTTT,CASSLRFADTQYF
once,NA,TRBJ2-7,TRBV19,TGTGCCAGTAGTATAGGTGGGGGAGCCTACGAGCAGTACTTC,CASSIGGGAYEQYF
once,TRBD2,TRBJ2-7,TRBV25-1,TGTGCCAGCAGCCCCCACATAGCGGGAGCAGGGGAGCAGTACTTC,CASSPHIAGAGEQYF
NA,TRBD1,TRBJ2-7,TRBV5-1,TGCGCCAGCAGCCAGCCCGGACAGGGTAGGAACGAGCAGTACTTC,CASSQPGQGRNEQYF
NA,TRBD2,TRBJ2-1,TRBV27,TGTGCCAGCAGTTTTGGAAGCGGGGGAAGGGGGTCCTACAATGAGCAGTTCTTC,CASSFGSGGRGSYNEQFF
NA,NA,TRBJ1-1,TRBV7-3,TGTGCCAGCAGCCAGGGACGAAGCACTGAAGCTTTCTTT,CASSQGRSTEAFF
few,NA,TRBJ1-2,TRBV6-1,TGTGCCAGCAGCCGGAATAACTATGGCTACACCTTC,CASSRNNYGYTF